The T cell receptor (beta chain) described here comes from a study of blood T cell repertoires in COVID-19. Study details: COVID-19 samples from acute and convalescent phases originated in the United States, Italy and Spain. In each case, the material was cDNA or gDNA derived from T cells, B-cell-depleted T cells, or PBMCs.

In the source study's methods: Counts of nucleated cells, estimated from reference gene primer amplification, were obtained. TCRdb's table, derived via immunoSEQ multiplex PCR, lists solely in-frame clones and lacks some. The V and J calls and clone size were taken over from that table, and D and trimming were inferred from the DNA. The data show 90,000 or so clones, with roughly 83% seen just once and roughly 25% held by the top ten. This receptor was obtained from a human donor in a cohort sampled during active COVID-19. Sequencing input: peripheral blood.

CDR3 residues: CASSSRPGTEAFF. The CDR3 DNA sequence: TGTGCCAGCAGCTCTCGACCAGGCACTGAAGCTTTCTTT. J is TRBJ1-1 and V is TRBV5-6; D unclear. This CDR3 has 13 residues. The V gene's germline CDR1 is SGHDT and CDR2 YYEEEE. Trimming removed 3 bases at V and 4 bases at J, with 10 bases between. The whole variable domain, remainder taken from reference TRBV5-6 and TRBJ1-1, is DAGVTQSPTHLIKTRGQQVTLRCSPKSGHDTVSWYQQALGQGPQFIFQYYEEEERQRGNFPDRFSGHQFPNYSSELNVNALLLGDSALYLCASSSRPGTEAFFGQGTRLTVV.